Shown below are 11 T cell receptor beta chains from a single sample sequenced in a study of CD8 T cells in Susac syndrome. When the RNA was reverse transcribed, random hexamers were used with an input of roughly 0.45 to 1 ug. TCRdb re-called the immunoSEQ multiplex PCR reads with MiXCR, one entry per CDR3 protein. Among tens of thousands of distinct CDR3 sequences listed, about 91% were seen once. Sequencing was carried out using CD8+ T cells from PBMCs. The receptors derive from a human donor with multiple sclerosis.

This clonotype was seen only once. The rearrangement links TRBV7-6 to TRBJ2-1; D is undetermined. In germline, CDR1 is SGHVS, CDR2 FNYEAQ. The V and J ends lost 3 bases and 0 bases respectively, with 6 bases between them. The CDR3 length is 14 residues. In DNA, the CDR3 is TGTGCCAGCAGCTTGTGGAGCTCCTACAATGAGCAGTTCTTC. This codes for CASSLWSSYNEQFF.

This clonotype was seen more than once but under ten times. CDR3 coding DNA: TGTGCCAGCAGCCCAGTCACGAGCTCCTACGAGCAGTACTTC. Its protein is CASSPVTSSYEQYF. This chain links TRBV7-2 with TRBJ2-7; D is undetermined. CDR1 and CDR2 from the germline V gene are SGHTA and FQGNSA. This CDR3 comprises 14 residues. Trimming shortened V by 5 bases and J by 0 bases, and 11 bases separated the two germline ends.

The genes are TRBV19 and TRBJ1-1, with D unclear. The CDR3 totals 14 residues. The V gene's germline CDR1 is LNHDA and CDR2 SQIVND (reference sequence). The ends were cut back, 1 base at V and 6 bases at J, with 12 bases in the middle. The DNA of the CDR3 is TGTGCCAGTAGTATAGGGCTCCTCCGGGCTGAAGCTTTCTTT. Its protein is CASSIGLLRAEAFF.

This clonotype has just one count. The rearrangement links TRBV7-9 to TRBJ1-1; D unresolved. The CDR3 length is 12 residues. Germline V gene lookup returns CDR1 SEHNR and CDR2 FQNEAQ (reference sequence). V was pared by 1 base and J by 11 bases, with 11 bases between. The CDR3 nucleotides read TGTGCCAGCAGCTTAGAGGCCGGTGACGCTTTCTTT. The encoded protein is CASSLEAGDAFF.

The J gene is TRBJ1-1, the V gene TRBV7-3, with TRBD1 as a possible D gene (6 bases). This CDR3 is 15 amino acids long. V lost 0 bases to trimming and J lost 0 bases, with 8 bases between them. CDR1 SGHTA and CDR2 FQGTGA come from the germline V gene. The CDR3 coding sequence is TGTGCCAGCAGCTTAACCAGGGGAATGAACACTGAAGCTTTCTTT. Encoded protein: CASSLTRGMNTEAFF.

The CDR3 nucleotides read TGTGCCAGCAGTTTATCAGGGGGGGAGACCCAGTACTTC. It codes for CASSLSGGETQYF. V gene TRBV27 combines with J gene TRBJ2-5; D is perhaps TRBD1 or TRBD2 (6 bases each). This CDR3 is built from 13 residues. The V and J ends lost 0 bases and 5 bases respectively, with 7 bases between them. Germline CDR1 reads MNHEY; CDR2 reads SMNVEV (reference sequence).

This chain links TRBV11-3 with TRBJ1-1; 8 bases map to TRBD1. V lost 1 base to trimming and J lost 7 bases; unmatched junction nucleotides: 2. Germline values: CDR1 SGHNT, CDR2 YENEEA. This CDR3 comprises 13 residues. CDR3 in DNA: TGTGCCAGCAGCTTAGGACAGGGGAGTGAAGCTTTCTTT. This codes for CASSLGQGSEAFF.

The chain combines TRBV28 with TRBJ1-5, with unresolved D. This CDR3 comprises 14 residues. Germline assignment: CDR1 MDHEN and CDR2 SYDVKM. Trimming took 1 base from V and 1 from J, leaving 5 bases between them. This CDR3 reads CASSLSYSNQPQHF. The CDR3 DNA reads as TGTGCCAGCAGTTTATCGTACAGCAATCAGCCCCAGCATTTT.

The chain recombines TRBV12-3 or TRBV12-4 with TRBJ1-2, with unresolved D. Trimming cost V 10 bases and J 2 bases, with 14 bases left between them. This CDR3 is built from 13 residues. The CDR3 sequence: CATLNTANYGYTF. Here the CDR3 DNA reads TGTGCCACATTAAATACGGCGAACTATGGCTACACCTTC.

The chain uses TRBV6-2 or TRBV6-3 and TRBJ2-5; D perhaps matches TRBD1 (6 bases). The V gene lost 8 bases and the J gene lost 4 bases, with 20 bases spanning the gap. Germline CDR1 reads MNHEY; CDR2 reads SVGEGT. The CDR3 loop spans 15 amino acids. The CDR3 is CASSIILTGSETQYF. The CDR3 DNA reads as TGTGCCAGCTCTATCATCCTGACAGGATCAGAGACCCAGTACTTC.

The rearrangement joins TRBV5-1 to TRBJ2-4; D possibly corresponds to TRBD1 (6 bases). The germline V and J ends were trimmed by 1 base and 7 bases, with 24 bases remaining between them. Germline assignment: CDR1 SGHRS and CDR2 YFSETQ. There are 18 residues in the CDR3. In nucleotides, the CDR3 is TGCGCCAGCAGCTTGTTTGGTTCGGCAGGGGCAATTGGGAACATTCAGTACTTC. Translated: CASSLFGSAGAIGNIQYF.